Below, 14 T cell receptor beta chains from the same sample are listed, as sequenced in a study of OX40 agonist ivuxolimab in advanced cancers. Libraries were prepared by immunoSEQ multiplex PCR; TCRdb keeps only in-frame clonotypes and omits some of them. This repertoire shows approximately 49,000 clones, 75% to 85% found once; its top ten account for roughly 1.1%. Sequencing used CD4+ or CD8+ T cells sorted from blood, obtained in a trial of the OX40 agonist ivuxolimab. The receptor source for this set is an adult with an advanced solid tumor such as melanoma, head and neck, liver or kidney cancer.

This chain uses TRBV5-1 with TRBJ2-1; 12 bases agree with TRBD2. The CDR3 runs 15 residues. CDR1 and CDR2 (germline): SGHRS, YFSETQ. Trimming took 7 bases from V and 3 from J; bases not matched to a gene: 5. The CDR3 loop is CASGRTSGDYNEQFF. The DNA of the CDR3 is TGCGCCAGCGGCCGGACTAGCGGGGACTACAATGAGCAGTTCTTC.

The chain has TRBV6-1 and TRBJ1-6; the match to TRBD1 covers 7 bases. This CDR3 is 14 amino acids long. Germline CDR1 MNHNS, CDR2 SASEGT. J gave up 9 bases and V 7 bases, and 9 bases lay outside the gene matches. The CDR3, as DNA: TGTGCCAGCACACCGGGACAGCAGATTTCACCCCTCCACTTT. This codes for CASTPGQQISPLHF.

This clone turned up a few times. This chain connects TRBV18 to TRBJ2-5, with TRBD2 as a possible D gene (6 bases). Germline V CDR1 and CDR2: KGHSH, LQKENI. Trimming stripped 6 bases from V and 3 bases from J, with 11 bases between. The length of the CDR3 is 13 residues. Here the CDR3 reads CASSRAGKETQYF. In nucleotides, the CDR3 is TGTGCCAGCTCCAGGGCGGGGAAAGAGACCCAGTACTTC.

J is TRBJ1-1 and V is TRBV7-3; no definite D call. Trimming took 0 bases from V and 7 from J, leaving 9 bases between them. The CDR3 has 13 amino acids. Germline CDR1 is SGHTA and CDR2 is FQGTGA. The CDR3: CASSLTGPIEAFF. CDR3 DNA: TGTGCCAGCAGCTTAACAGGACCGATTGAAGCTTTCTTT. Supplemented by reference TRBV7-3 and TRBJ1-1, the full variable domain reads GAGVSQTPSNKVTEKGKYVELRCDPISGHTALYWYRQSLGQGPEFLIYFQGTGAADDSGLPNDRFFAVRPEGSVSTLKIQRTERGDSAVYLCASSLTGPIEAFFGQGTRLTVV.

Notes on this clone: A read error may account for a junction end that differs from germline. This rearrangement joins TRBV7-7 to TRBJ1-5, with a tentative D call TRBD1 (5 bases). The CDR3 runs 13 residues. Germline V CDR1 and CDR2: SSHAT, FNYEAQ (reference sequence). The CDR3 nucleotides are TGTGCTAGCAGCTTAGGGGTAGGGCAGCCCCAGCATTTT. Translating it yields CASSLGVGQPQHF.

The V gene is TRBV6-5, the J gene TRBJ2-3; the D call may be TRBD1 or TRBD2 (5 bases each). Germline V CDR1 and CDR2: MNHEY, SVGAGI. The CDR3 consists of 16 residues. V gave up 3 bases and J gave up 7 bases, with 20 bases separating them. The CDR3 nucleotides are TGTGCCAGCAGTTATCTGACCGGGACGGTGTTAAATACGCAGTATTTT. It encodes CASSYLTGTVLNTQYF.

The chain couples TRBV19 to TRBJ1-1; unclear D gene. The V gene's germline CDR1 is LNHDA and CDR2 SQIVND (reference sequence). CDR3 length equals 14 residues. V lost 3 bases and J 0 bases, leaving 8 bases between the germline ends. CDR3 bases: TGTGCCAGTAGTATTTCGGGGATGAACACTGAAGCTTTCTTT. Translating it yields CASSISGMNTEAFF.

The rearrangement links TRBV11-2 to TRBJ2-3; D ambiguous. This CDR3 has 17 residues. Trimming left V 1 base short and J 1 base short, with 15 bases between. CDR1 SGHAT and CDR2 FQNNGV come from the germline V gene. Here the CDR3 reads CASSLGLGPRGTDTQYF. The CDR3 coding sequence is TGTGCCAGCAGCTTAGGACTGGGTCCTCGTGGCACAGATACGCAGTATTTT.

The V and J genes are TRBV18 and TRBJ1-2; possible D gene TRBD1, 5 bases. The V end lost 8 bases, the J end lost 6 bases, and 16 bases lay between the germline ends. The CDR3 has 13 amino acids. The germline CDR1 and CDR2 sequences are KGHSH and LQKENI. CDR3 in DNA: TGTGCCAGCCGCAGGGATTATGGGGATGGCTACACCTTC. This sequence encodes CASRRDYGDGYTF.

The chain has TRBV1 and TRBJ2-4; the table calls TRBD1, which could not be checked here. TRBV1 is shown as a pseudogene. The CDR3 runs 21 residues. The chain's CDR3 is CTSSLNRRLRPGVLAKNIQYF. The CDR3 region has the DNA TGCACCAGCAGTTTGAACAGACGTCTTCGGCCCGGTGTCCTAGCCAAAAACATTCAGTACTTC.

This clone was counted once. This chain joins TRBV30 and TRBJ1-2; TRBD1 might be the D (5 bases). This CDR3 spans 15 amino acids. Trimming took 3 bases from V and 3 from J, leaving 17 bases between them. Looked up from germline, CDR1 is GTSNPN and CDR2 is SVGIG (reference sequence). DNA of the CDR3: TGTGCCTGGAGCGTCGGGGGGGTTTATGACTATGGCTACACCTTC. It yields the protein CAWSVGGVYDYGYTF.

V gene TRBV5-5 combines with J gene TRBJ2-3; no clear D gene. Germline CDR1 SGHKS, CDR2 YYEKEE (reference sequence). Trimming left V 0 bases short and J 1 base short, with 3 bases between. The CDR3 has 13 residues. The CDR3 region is CASSLGGTDTQYF. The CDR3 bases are TGTGCCAGCAGCTTGGGAGGCACAGATACGCAGTATTTT.

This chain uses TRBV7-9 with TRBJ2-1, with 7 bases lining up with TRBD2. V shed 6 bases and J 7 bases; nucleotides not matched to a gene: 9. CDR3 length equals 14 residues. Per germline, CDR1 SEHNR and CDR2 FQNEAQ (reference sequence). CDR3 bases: TGTGCCAGCAGATCGGAGAGCGGGGTTAATGAGCAGTTCTTC. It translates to CASRSESGVNEQFF.

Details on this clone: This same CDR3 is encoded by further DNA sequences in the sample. CDR3: CASSPDRTTSNQPQHF. The CDR3 coding sequence is TGTGCCAGCAGTCCAGACAGAACTACTAGCAATCAGCCCCAGCATTTT. This rearrangement joins TRBV6-6 to TRBJ1-5; the D gene is possibly TRBD1 (5 bases). With 5 bases removed from V and 0 bases from J, the gap between germline ends came to 14 bases. Germline assignment: CDR1 MNHNY and CDR2 SVGAGI (reference sequence). CDR3 size: 16 residues.